The sequence of this T cell receptor beta chain was determined in a study of control samples from healthy donors and cancer patients. Profiling relied on immunoSEQ multiplex PCR, and the TCRdb table lists in-frame clones only, not all of them. The sample shows about 150,000 clones, approximately 94% of them seen only once. Trimming cost V 3 bases and J 5 bases; bases outside gene matches: 6. CDR1 and CDR2 from the germline V gene are MGHRA and YSYEKL. This CDR3 is 14 amino acids long. V usage is TRBV4-1 and J usage is TRBJ2-5; 7 nucleotides agree with TRBD2. The origin of this receptor is a man younger than 35 in good health. What was sequenced was blood. The CDR3 nucleotides are TGCGCCAGCAGCCAGGGACTATTCTTGGAGACCCAGTACTTC. The encoded protein is CASSQGLFLETQYF.